The sample holds a few counts of the clone carrying this TCR beta chain. Other DNA sequences in the sample encode the same CDR3. This sample is drawn from a study of beta chain features in type 1 diabetes. The authors reverse transcribed all of the isolated RNA, so sequencing captured expressed TCRB transcripts. TCRdb keeps only in-frame clones here, not all; method: immunoSEQ multiplex PCR. The data contain around 200,000 clones, about 13% of them seen just once; the ten biggest clones take up around 0.63%. The CDR3 is 12 amino acids. Looked up from germline, CDR1 is GTSNPN and CDR2 is SVGIG (reference sequence). V was clipped by 3 bases and J by 3 bases, with 9 bases between them.

The sample comprised central memory CD4+ T cells from blood. The receptor's source is a young woman in good health. This chain uses TRBV30 with TRBJ2-7, with a possible D match to TRBD1 (6 bases). The CDR3 protein is CAWRDRHYEQYF. CDR3 bases: TGTGCCTGGAGAGACAGGCACTACGAGCAGTACTTC.